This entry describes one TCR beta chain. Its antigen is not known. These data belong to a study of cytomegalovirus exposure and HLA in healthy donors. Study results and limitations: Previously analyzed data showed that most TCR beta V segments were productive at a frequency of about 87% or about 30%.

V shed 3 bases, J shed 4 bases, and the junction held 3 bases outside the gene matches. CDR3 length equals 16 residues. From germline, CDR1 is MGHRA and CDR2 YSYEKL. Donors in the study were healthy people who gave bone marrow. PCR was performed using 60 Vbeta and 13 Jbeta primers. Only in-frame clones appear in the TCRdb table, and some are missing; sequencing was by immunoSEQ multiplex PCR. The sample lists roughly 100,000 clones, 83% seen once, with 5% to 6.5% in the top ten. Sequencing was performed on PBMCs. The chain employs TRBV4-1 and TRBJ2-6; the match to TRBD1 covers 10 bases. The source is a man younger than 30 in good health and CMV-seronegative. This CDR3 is CASSQGTGDGANVLTF. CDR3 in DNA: TGCGCCAGCAGCCAGGGGACAGGGGACGGGGCCAACGTCCTGACTTTC.